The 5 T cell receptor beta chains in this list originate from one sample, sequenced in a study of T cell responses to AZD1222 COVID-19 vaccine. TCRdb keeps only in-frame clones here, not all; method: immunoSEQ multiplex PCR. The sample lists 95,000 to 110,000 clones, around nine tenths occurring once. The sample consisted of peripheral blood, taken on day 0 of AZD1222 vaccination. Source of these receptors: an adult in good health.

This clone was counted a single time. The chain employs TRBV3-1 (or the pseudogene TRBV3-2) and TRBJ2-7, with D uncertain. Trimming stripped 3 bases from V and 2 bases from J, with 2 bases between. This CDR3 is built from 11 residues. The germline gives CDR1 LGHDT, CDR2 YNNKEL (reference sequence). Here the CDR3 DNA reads TGTGCCAGCAGCCACGCCTACGAGCAGTACTTC. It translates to CASSHAYEQYF.

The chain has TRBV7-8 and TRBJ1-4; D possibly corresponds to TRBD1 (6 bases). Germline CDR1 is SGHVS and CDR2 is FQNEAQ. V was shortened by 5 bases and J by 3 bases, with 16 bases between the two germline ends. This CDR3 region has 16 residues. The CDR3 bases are TGTGCCAGCAGCGCATACAGGGCTCGGTCTAATGAAAAACTGTTTTTT. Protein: CASSAYRARSNEKLFF.

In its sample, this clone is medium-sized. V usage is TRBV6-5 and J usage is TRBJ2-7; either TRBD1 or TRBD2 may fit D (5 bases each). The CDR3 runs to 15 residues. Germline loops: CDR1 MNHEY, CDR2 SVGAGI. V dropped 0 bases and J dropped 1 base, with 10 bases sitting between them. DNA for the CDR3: TGTGCCAGCAGTTACTCTCGGGGCCGATCCTACGAGCAGTACTTC. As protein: CASSYSRGRSYEQYF.

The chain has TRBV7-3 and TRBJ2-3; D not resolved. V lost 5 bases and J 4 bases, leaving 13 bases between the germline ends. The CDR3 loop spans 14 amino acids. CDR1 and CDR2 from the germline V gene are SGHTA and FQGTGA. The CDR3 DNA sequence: TGTGCCAGCAGCCCCAGACCCTCCGCAGATACGCAGTATTTT. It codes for CASSPRPSADTQYF.

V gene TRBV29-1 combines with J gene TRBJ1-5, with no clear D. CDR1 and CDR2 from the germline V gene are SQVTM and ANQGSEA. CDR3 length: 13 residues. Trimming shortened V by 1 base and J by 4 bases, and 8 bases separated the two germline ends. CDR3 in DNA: TGCAGCGTTGAAGGTGGACTTAATCAGCCCCAGCATTTT. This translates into CSVEGGLNQPQHF.